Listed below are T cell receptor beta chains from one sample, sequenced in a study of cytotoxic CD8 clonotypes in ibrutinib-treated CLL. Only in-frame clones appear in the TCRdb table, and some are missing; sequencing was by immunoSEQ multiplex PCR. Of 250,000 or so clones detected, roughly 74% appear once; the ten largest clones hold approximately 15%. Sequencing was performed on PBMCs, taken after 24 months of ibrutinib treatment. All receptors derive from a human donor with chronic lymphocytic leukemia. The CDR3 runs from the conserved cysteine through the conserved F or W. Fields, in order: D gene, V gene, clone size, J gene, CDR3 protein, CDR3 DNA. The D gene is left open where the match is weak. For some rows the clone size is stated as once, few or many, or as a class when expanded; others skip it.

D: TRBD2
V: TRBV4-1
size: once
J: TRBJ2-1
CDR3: CASSQGASGSPNEQFF
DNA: TGCGCCAGCAGCCAAGGGGCTAGCGGGAGCCCCAATGAGCAGTTCTTC

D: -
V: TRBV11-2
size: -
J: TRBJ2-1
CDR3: CASSLEVRAVGGQFF
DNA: TGTGCCAGCAGCTTAGAAGTCCGAGCGGTGGGGGGGCAGTTCTTC

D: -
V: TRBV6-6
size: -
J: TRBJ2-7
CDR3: CASSWAREQYF
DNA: TGTGCCAGCAGTTGGGCGCGCGAGCAGTACTTC

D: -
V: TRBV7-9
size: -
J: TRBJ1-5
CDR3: CASSLVAGEGQPQHF
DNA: TGTGCCAGCAGCTTAGTTGCAGGGGAGGGTCAGCCCCAGCATTTT

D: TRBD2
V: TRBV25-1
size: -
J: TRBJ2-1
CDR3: CATQLAGANEQFF
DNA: TGTGCCACCCAACTAGCGGGGGCCAATGAGCAGTTCTTC

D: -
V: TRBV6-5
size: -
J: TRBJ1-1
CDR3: CASSRPGLGNTEAFF
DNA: TGTGCCAGCAGTCGACCGGGCCTTGGGAACACTGAAGCTTTCTTT

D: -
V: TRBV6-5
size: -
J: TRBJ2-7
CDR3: CASRRDSNYEQYF
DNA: TGTGCCAGTCGCCGGGACTCGAATTACGAGCAGTACTTC

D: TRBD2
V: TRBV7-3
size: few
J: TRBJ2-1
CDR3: CASSLGGSGTEQFF
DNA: TGTGCCAGCAGCTTAGGGGGTAGCGGGACCGAGCAGTTCTTC

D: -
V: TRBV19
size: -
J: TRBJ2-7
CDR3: CASSPRDGSYEQYF
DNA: TGTGCCAGTAGTCCCCGGGACGGTAGCTACGAGCAGTACTTC

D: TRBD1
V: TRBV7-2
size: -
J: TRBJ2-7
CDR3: CASSFTRTGQYEQYF
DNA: TGTGCCAGCAGCTTCACCCGGACAGGGCAGTACGAGCAGTACTTC

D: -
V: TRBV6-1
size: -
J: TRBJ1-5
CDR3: CASSEGTFPPQHF
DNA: TGTGCCAGCAGTGAAGGGACATTTCCGCCCCAGCATTTT

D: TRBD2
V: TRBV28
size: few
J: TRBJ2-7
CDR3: CASRPRLAEKYF
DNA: TGTGCCAGCAGACCTCGACTAGCCGAGAAGTACTTC

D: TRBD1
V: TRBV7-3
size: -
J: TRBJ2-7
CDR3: CASSLSGRDRGPNEQYF
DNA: TGTGCCAGCAGCTTATCGGGGAGGGACAGGGGGCCCAACGAGCAGTACTTC

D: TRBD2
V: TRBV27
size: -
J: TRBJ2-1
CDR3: CASSLRTSGSNEQFF
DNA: TGTGCCAGCAGCCTACGGACTAGCGGGAGTAATGAGCAGTTCTTC

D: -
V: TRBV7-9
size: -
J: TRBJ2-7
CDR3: CASSLVRGGIVDEQYF
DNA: TGTGCCAGCAGCTTAGTGAGAGGGGGTATAGTAGACGAGCAGTACTTC

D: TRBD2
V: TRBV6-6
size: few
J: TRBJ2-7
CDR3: CASTASGASYEQYF
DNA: TGTGCCAGCACGGCTAGCGGGGCCTCCTACGAGCAGTACTTC

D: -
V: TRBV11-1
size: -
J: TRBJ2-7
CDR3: CASSLKGVTYEQYF
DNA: TGTGCCAGCAGCTTGAAGGGTGTCACCTACGAGCAGTACTTC

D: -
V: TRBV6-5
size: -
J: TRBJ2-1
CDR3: CASTPRGDNEQFF
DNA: TGTGCCAGCACCCCCCGGGGTGACAATGAGCAGTTCTTC

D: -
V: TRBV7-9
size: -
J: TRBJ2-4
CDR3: CASSSNRAVNIAKNIQYF
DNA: TGTGCCAGCAGCTCCAACCGGGCCGTAAATATAGCCAAAAACATTCAGTACTTC

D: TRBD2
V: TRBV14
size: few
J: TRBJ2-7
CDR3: CASSPTSGVNEQYF
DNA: TGTGCCAGCAGCCCCACTAGCGGGGTCAACGAGCAGTACTTC

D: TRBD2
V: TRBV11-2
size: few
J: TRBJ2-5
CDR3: CASSLKSGGGTQYF
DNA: TGTGCCAGCAGCCTTAAGTCGGGGGGTGGGACCCAGTACTTC

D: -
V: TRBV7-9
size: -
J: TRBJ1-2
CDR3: CASSLEQGGSYGYTF
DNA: TGTGCCAGCAGCTTAGAGCAGGGAGGGAGCTATGGCTACACCTTC

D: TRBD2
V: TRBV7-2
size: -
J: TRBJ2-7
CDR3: CASRDSGRGYEQYF
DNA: TGTGCCAGCAGAGATAGCGGGAGGGGTTACGAGCAGTACTTC

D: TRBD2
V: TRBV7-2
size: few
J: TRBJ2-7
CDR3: CASTSDETSAYEQYF
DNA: TGTGCCAGCACCTCCGATGAGACTAGCGCCTACGAGCAGTACTTC

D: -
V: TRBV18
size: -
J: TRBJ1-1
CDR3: CASSLMNTEAFF
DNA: TGTGCCAGCTCACTGATGAACACTGAAGCTTTCTTT

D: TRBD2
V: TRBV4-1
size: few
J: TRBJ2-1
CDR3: CASSQGTGLADYNEQFF
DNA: TGCGCCAGCAGCCAAGGGACGGGACTAGCGGACTACAATGAGCAGTTCTTC

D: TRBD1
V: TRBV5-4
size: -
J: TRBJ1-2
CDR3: CASSSEGAPGDYGYTF
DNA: TGTGCCAGCAGCTCCGAGGGGGCACCCGGGGACTATGGCTACACCTTC

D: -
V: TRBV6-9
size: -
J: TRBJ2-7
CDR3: CASSWGPTYEQYF
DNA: TGTGCCAGCAGCTGGGGTCCCACCTACGAGCAGTACTTC

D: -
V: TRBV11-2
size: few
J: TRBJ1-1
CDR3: CASTERPGTEAFF
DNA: TGTGCCAGCACCGAGCGGCCCGGTACTGAAGCTTTCTTT

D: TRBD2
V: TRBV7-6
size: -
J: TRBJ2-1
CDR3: CASSLSLLAGAGGYNEQFF
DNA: TGTGCCAGCAGCTTGAGCTTACTAGCGGGAGCTGGTGGTTACAATGAGCAGTTCTTC

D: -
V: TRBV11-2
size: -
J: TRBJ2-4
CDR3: CASSWQVGIQYF
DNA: TGTGCCAGCAGCTGGCAGGTGGGCATTCAGTACTTC